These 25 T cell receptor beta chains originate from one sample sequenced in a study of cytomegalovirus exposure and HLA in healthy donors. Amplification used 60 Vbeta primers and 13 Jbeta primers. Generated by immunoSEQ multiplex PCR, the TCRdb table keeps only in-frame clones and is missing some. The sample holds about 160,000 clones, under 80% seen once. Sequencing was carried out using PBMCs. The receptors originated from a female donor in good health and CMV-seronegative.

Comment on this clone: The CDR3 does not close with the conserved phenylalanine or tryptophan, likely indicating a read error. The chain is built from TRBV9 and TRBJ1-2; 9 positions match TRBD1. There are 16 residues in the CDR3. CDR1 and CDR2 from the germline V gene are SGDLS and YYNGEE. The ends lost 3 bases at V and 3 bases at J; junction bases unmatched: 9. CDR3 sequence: CASSGYRGRLYYGYTS. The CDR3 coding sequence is TGTGCCAGCAGCGGCTACAGGGGGCGGTTGTACTATGGCTACACCTCC.

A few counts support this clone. The CDR3 DNA sequence: TGTGCCAGCTCACCTTCGCAGGGGGACTATGGCTACACCTTC. It yields the protein CASSPSQGDYGYTF. The chain recombines TRBV18 with TRBJ1-2; 7 nucleotides agree with TRBD1. Germline CDR1 is KGHSH and CDR2 is LQKENI. The CDR3 loop spans 14 amino acids. Trimming at V came to 3 bases and at J to 3 bases, leaving 4 bases not matched to a gene. Complete variable domain (other parts from reference TRBV18 and TRBJ1-2): NAGVMQNPRHLVRRRGQEARLRCSPMKGHSHVYWYRQLPEEGLKFMVYLQKENIIDESGMPKERFSAEFPKEGPSILRIQQVVRGDSAAYFCASSPSQGDYGYTFGSGTRLTVV.

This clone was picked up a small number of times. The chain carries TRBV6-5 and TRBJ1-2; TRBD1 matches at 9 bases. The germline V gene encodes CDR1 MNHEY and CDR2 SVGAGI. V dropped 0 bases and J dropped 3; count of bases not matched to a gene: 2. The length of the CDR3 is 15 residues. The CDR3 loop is CASSYSDRGHYGYTF. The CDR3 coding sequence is TGTGCCAGCAGTTACTCGGACAGGGGACACTATGGCTACACCTTC.

The CDR3, as DNA: TGTGCCAGCAGCCTGGGACAGGGGGGTAACTATGGCTACACCTTC. This translates into CASSLGQGGNYGYTF. This chain links TRBV11-2 with TRBJ1-2, with 11 nucleotides matching TRBD1. CDR3 length: 15 amino acids. V gave up 5 bases and J gave up 1 base; unmatched junction bases: 3. Per the germline V gene, CDR1 is SGHAT and CDR2 is FQNNGV. The complete variable domain, with remaining parts taken from reference TRBV11-2 and TRBJ1-2, reads EAGVAQSPRYKIIEKRQSVAFWCNPISGHATLYWYQQILGQGPKLLIQFQNNGVVDDSQLPKDRFSAERLKGVDSTLKIQPAKLEDSAVYLCASSLGQGGNYGYTFGSGTRLTVV.

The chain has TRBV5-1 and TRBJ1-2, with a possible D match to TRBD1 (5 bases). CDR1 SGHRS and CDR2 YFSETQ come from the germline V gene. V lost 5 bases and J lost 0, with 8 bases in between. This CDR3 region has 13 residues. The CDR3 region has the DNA TGCGCCAGCAGGGCAGGGCCTAACTATGGCTACACCTTC. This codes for CASRAGPNYGYTF.

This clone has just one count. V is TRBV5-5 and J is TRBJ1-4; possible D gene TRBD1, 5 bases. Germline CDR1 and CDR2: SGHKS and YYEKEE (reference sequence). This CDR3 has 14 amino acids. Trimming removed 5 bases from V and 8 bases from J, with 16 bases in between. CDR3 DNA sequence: TGTGCCAGCAGTGAAGGACAACTGGGGGAAAAACTGTTTTTT. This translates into CASSEGQLGEKLFF.

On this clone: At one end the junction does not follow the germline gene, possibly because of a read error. The CDR3 here is CAGSRLNTEAFF. CDR3 DNA: TGTGCCGGCAGCAGATTGAACACTGAAGCTTTCTTT. The chain couples TRBV2 to TRBJ1-1; no definite D call. The CDR3 length is 12 residues. From germline, CDR1 is SNHLY and CDR2 FYNNEI. The variable domain in full, with the rest retrieved from reference TRBV2 and TRBJ1-1, is EPEVTQTPSHQVTQMGQEVILRCVPISNHLYFYWYRQILGQKVEFLVSFYNNEISEKSEIFDDQFSVERPDGSNFTLKIRSTKLEDSAMYFCAGSRLNTEAFFGQGTRLTVV.

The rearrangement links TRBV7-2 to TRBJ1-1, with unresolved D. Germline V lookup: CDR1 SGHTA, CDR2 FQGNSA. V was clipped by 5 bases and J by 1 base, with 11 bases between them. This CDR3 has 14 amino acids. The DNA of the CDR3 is TGTGCCAGCAGCGAAAGGTCAGGGAACACTGAAGCTTTCTTT. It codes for CASSERSGNTEAFF. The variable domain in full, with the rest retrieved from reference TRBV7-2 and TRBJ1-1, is GAGVSQSPSNKVTEKGKDVELRCDPISGHTALYWYRQSLGQGLEFLIYFQGNSAPDKSGLPSDRFSAERTGGSVSTLTIQRTQQEDSAVYLCASSERSGNTEAFFGQGTRLTVV.

The CDR3 is CASSYRGGAETQYF. Written as DNA, the CDR3 is TGTGCCAGCAGTTACCGGGGGGGCGCGGAGACCCAGTACTTC. The gene calls are TRBV6-6 and TRBJ2-5; 8 positions match TRBD2. The CDR3 totals 14 residues. Germline trimming cut 2 bases from V and 5 bases from J; bases unmatched to any gene: 4. CDR1 and CDR2 from the germline V gene are MNHNY and SVGAGI (reference sequence).

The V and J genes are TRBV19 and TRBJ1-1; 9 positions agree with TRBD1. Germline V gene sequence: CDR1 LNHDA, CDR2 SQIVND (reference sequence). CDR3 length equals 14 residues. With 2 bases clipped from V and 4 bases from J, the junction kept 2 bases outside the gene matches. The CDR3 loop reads CASSITGGGTEAFF. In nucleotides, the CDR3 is TGTGCCAGTAGTATAACAGGGGGCGGCACTGAAGCTTTCTTT.

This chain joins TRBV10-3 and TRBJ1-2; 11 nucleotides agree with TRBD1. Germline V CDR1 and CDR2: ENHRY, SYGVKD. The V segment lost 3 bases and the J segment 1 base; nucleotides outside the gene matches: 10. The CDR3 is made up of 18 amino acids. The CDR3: CAISDKPGTGGYNYGYTF. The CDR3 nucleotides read TGTGCCATCAGTGATAAACCCGGGACAGGGGGGTATAACTATGGCTACACCTTC.

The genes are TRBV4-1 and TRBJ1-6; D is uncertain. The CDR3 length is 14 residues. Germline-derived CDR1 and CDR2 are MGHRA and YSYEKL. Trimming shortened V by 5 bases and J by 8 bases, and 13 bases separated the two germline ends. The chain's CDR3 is CASSFLKRDSPLHF. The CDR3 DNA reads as TGCGCCAGCAGCTTTTTGAAGCGGGATTCACCCCTCCACTTT.

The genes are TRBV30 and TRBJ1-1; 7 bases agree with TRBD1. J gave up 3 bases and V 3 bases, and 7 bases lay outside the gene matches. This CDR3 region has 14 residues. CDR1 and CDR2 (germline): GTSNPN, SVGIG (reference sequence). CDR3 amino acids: CAWRGDRDHTEAFF. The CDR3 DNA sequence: TGTGCCTGGAGGGGCGACAGGGATCACACTGAAGCTTTCTTT.

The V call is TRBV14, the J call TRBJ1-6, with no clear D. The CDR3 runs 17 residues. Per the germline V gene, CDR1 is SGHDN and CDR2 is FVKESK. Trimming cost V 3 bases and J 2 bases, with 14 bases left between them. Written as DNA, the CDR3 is TGTGCCAGCAGCCAGGCTTTATCCGGGACCTATAATTCACCCCTCCACTTT. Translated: CASSQALSGTYNSPLHF. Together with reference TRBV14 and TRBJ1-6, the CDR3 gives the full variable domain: EAGVTQFPSHSVIEKGQTVTLRCDPISGHDNLYWYRRVMGKEIKFLLHFVKESKQDESGMPNNRFLAERTGGTYSTLKVQPAELEDSGVYFCASSQALSGTYNSPLHFGNGTRLTVT.

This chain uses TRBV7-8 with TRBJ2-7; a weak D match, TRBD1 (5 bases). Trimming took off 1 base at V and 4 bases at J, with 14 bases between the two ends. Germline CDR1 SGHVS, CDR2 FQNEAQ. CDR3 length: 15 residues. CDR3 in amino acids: CASSLEGQGVYEQYF. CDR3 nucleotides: TGTGCCAGCAGCTTAGAGGGGCAGGGTGTGTACGAGCAGTACTTC.

The CDR3 protein is CASRSTGGGLGNQPQHF. The CDR3 DNA is TGCGCCAGCAGATCGACAGGGGGAGGGCTAGGCAATCAGCCCCAGCATTTT. This chain connects TRBV10-2 to TRBJ1-5, with 9 bases aligning to TRBD1. Germline-derived CDR1 and CDR2 are WSHSY and SAAADI. The junction had 11 bases not matched to a gene; V was cut back by 6 bases and J by 2 bases. The CDR3 totals 17 residues.

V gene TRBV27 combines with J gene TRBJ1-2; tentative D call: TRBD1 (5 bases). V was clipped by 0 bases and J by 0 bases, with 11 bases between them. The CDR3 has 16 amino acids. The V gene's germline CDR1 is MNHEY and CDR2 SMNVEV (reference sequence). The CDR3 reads CASSLSGGVSNYGYTF. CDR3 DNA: TGTGCCAGCAGTTTATCGGGGGGGGTTTCTAACTATGGCTACACCTTC.

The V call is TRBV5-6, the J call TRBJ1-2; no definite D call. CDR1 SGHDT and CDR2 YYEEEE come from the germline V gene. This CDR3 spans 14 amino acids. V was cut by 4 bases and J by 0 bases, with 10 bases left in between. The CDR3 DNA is TGTGCCAGCAGCCCCACAGTGTCTAACTATGGCTACACCTTC. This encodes CASSPTVSNYGYTF.

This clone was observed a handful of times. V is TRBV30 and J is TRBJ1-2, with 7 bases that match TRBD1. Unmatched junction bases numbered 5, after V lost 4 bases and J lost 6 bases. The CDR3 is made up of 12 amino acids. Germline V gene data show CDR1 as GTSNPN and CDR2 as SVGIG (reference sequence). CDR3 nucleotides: TGTGCCTGGACAGGGGGTCTGAATGGCTACACCTTC. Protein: CAWTGGLNGYTF.

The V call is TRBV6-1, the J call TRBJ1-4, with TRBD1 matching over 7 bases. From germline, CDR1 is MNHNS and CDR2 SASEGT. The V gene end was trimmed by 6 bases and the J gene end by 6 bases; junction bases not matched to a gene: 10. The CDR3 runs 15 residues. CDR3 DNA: TGTGCCAGCAGCAACCGGGACAGCCGCTATGAAAAACTGTTTTTT. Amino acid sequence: CASSNRDSRYEKLFF.

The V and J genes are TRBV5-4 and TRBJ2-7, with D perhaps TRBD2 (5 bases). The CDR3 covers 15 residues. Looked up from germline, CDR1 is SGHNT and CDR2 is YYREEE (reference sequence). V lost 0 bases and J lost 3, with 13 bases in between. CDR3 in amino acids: CASSLEGSRGYEQYF. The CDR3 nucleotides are TGTGCCAGCAGCTTGGAGGGTAGCCGGGGCTACGAGCAGTACTTC.

CDR3 DNA: TGCGCCAGCAGCTTGGACGGGATGAACACTGAAGCTTTCTTT. It yields the protein CASSLDGMNTEAFF. The rearrangement uses TRBV5-1 and TRBJ1-1, with no clear D. This CDR3 comprises 14 residues. The ends were cut back, 0 bases at V and 0 bases at J, with 6 bases in the middle. CDR1 and CDR2 (germline): SGHRS, YFSETQ.

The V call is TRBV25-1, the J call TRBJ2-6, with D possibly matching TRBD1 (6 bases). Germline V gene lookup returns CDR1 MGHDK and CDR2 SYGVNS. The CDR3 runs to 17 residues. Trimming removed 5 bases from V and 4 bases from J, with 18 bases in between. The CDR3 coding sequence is TGTGCCAGCAGTAGCAATCAGGGGCTTGAAGGGGCCAACGTCCTGACTTTC. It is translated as CASSSNQGLEGANVLTF. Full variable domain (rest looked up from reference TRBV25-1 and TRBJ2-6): EADIYQTPRYLVIGTGKKITLECSQTMGHDKMYWYQQDPGMELHLIHYSYGVNSTEKGDLSSESTVSRIRTEHFPLTLESARPSHTSQYLCASSSNQGLEGANVLTFGAGSRLTVL.

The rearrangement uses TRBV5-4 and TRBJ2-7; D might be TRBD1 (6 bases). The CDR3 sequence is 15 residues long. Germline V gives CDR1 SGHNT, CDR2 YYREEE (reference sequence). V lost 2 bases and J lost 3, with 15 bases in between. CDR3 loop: CASSLSHGTNYEQYF. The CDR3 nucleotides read TGTGCCAGCAGCTTATCCCACGGGACAAACTACGAGCAGTACTTC.

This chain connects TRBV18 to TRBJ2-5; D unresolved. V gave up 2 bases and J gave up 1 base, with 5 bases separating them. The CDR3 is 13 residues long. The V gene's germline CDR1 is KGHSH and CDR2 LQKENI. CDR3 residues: CASSPIRQETQYF. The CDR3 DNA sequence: TGTGCCAGCTCACCAATCCGCCAAGAGACCCAGTACTTC.